A single sample is the source of the 31 T cell receptor beta chains below, sequenced in a study of blood T cell repertoires in COVID-19. Here immunoSEQ multiplex PCR was the method, and the copy in TCRdb shows in-frame clones only, minus some. The data show 220,000 or so clones, less than 90% seen once. Sequenced: peripheral blood. Receptors originate from a woman aged 55-70 years who had recovered from COVID-19.

This chain connects TRBV12-5 to TRBJ1-1; D is unresolved. CDR1 is LGHNT, CDR2 FRNRAP, per germline. This CDR3 has 19 residues. Trimming took off 0 bases at V and 1 base at J, with 21 bases between the two ends. The CDR3 nucleotides are TGTGCTAGTGGTTTGGTACCGGACGGCCACAGCGGAGCGAACACTGAAGCTTTCTTT. This codes for CASGLVPDGHSGANTEAFF.

The chain recombines TRBV2 with TRBJ2-5; 15 nucleotides line up with TRBD2. The CDR3 extends over 15 amino acids. With V trimmed by 6 bases and J by 3 bases, 2 bases remained unmatched. The germline gives CDR1 SNHLY, CDR2 FYNNEI. The CDR3 here is CASRRTSGGEETQYF. For the CDR3, the DNA is TGTGCCAGCAGGAGGACTAGCGGGGGGGAAGAGACCCAGTACTTC.

The chain joins TRBV25-1 to TRBJ1-1, with TRBD1 as a possible D gene (5 bases). Trimming removed 3 bases from V and 9 bases from J, with 14 bases in between. Germline CDR1 reads MGHDK; CDR2 reads SYGVNS. The CDR3 is 13 residues long. The CDR3 DNA is TGTGCCAGCAGTGAGGGGACTAGAGGAAAAGCTTTCTTT. This codes for CASSEGTRGKAFF.

The gene calls are TRBV15 and TRBJ1-2; tentatively, D is TRBD1 (5 bases). With 4 bases removed from V and 5 bases from J, the gap between germline ends came to 11 bases. Germline V lookup: CDR1 LNHNV, CDR2 YYDKDF (reference sequence). The CDR3 runs to 13 residues. The CDR3 loop reads CATSKIGAYGYTF. The CDR3 nucleotides are TGTGCCACCAGCAAGATTGGGGCTTATGGCTACACCTTC.

In this sample, this clone turned up once. CDR3 sequence reads: CAGGAKNIQYF. In DNA, the CDR3 is TGTGCCGGGGGGGCCAAAAACATTCAGTACTTC. V usage is TRBV24-1 and J usage is TRBJ2-4, with D tentatively TRBD2 (6 bases). The V gene's germline CDR1 is KGHDR and CDR2 SFDVKD. With 12 bases removed from V and 1 base from J, the gap between germline ends came to 6 bases. This CDR3 spans 11 amino acids.

V is TRBV10-3 and J is TRBJ2-5, with 8 bases identical to TRBD2. CDR1 is ENHRY, CDR2 SYGVKD, per germline. After removal of 4 bases from V and 2 bases from J, the junction contained 6 bases not matched to a gene. This CDR3 contains 15 residues. CDR3 sequence: CAISGGGGKQETQYF. CDR3 bases: TGTGCCATCAGTGGGGGCGGGGGGAAACAAGAGACCCAGTACTTC.

The chain carries TRBV5-4 and TRBJ1-4, with D tentatively TRBD1 (6 bases). Trimming pared 4 bases from V and 6 bases from J, leaving 13 bases between. The CDR3 totals 14 residues. CDR1 and CDR2 from the germline V gene are SGHNT and YYREEE (reference sequence). The CDR3 loop is CASSGRGGDEKLFF. CDR3 nucleotides: TGTGCCAGCAGCGGACGCGGGGGCGATGAAAAACTGTTTTTT.

The gene calls are TRBV2 and TRBJ2-1, with D possibly being TRBD1 (5 bases). Germline-derived CDR1 and CDR2 are SNHLY and FYNNEI. CDR3 length: 14 amino acids. V lost 5 bases to trimming and J lost 1 base, with 9 bases between them. CDR3 nucleotide sequence: TGTGCCAGCAGTTGGCAGGGATCCTACAATGAGCAGTTCTTC. Protein: CASSWQGSYNEQFF.

The sample holds a few counts of this clone. The gene calls are TRBV2 and TRBJ2-2, with a tentative D call TRBD1 (6 bases). The germline gives CDR1 SNHLY, CDR2 FYNNEI. The ends were cut back, 3 bases at V and 4 bases at J, with 12 bases in the middle. The CDR3 loop spans 15 amino acids. The DNA for the CDR3 is TGTGCCAGCAGTGACCAGGGGCCCCTCACCGGGGAGCTGTTTTTT. It codes for CASSDQGPLTGELFF.

CDR3 nucleotides: TGTGCCATCAGTGAGTCGGCGGGGGGAAGCACAGATACGCAGTATTTT. This gives the protein CAISESAGGSTDTQYF. The chain joins TRBV10-3 to TRBJ2-3; 8 nucleotides agree with TRBD2. This CDR3 contains 16 residues. The V gene end was trimmed by 0 bases and the J gene end by 0 bases; junction bases not matched to a gene: 2. The germline V gene encodes CDR1 ENHRY and CDR2 SYGVKD.

This sequence joins TRBV15 and TRBJ1-6, with D possibly TRBD1 on 5 matching bases. CDR1 LNHNV and CDR2 YYDKDF come from the germline V gene (reference sequence). This CDR3 comprises 15 residues. Trimming left V 1 base short and J 7 bases short, with 11 bases between. CDR3 loop: CATSRGGEGNSPLHF. The CDR3 region has the DNA TGTGCCACCAGCAGAGGAGGGGAGGGGAATTCACCCCTCCACTTT.

The rearrangement links TRBV6-4 to TRBJ2-1, with 10 nucleotides matching TRBD1. The V gene end was trimmed by 6 bases and the J gene end by 3 bases; junction bases not matched to a gene: 5. CDR1 is MRHNA and CDR2 is SNTAGT in the germline V gene. The CDR3 is made up of 15 amino acids. CDR3 nucleotide sequence: TGTGCCAGCAGAACCGGGACAGGGGACTACAATGAGCAGTTCTTC. Its translation: CASRTGTGDYNEQFF.

The chain uses TRBV2 and TRBJ1-3; 10 nucleotides align to TRBD1. The CDR3 extends over 14 amino acids. Germline CDR1 reads SNHLY; CDR2 reads FYNNEI. With V trimmed by 8 bases and J by 5 bases, 6 bases remained unmatched. The CDR3 sequence is CASGGQGMRNTIYF. CDR3 nucleotide sequence: TGTGCCAGCGGGGGACAGGGGATGAGAAACACCATATATTTT.

J is TRBJ2-3 and V is TRBV2, with 8 bases fitting TRBD1. V was clipped by 7 bases and J by 6 bases; unmatched bases: 9. Germline lookup yields CDR1 SNHLY and CDR2 FYNNEI. There are 14 residues in the CDR3. For the CDR3, the DNA is TGTGCCAGCATCCCAGGGGGCTTTAGGGATACGCAGTATTTT. Protein product: CASIPGGFRDTQYF.

Details on this clone: Relative to the germline gene, one junction end is altered; a read error may explain this. J is TRBJ1-1 and V is TRBV7-7, with TRBD1 matching over 10 bases. The CDR3 contains 13 residues. The germline gives CDR1 SSHAT, CDR2 FNYEAQ (reference sequence). CDR3 amino acids: CASSKDRGTEAFF. In DNA, the CDR3 is TGTGCTAGCAGCAAGGACAGGGGGACTGAAGCTTTCTTT.

This clone was observed a few times. The chain couples TRBV6-4 to TRBJ2-7; 8 bases line up with TRBD2. The CDR3 is 15 residues long. V trimming: 5 bases; J trimming: 3 bases; junction bases outside the gene matches: 9. Germline assignment: CDR1 MRHNA and CDR2 SNTAGT. The CDR3 protein is CASSPGGGRIYEQYF. CDR3 in DNA: TGTGCCAGCAGTCCCGGGGGGGGCCGGATCTACGAGCAGTACTTC.

CDR3 nucleotides: TGTGCCAGCAGCTTGATTGGTAGCGGGGGGAACACAGATACGCAGTATTTT. It yields the protein CASSLIGSGGNTDTQYF. This sequence joins TRBV5-4 and TRBJ2-3, with TRBD2 matching 10 bases. The CDR3 extends over 17 amino acids. Germline V lookup: CDR1 SGHNT, CDR2 YYREEE (reference sequence). V trimming: 1 base; J trimming: 2 bases; junction bases outside the gene matches: 7.

V usage is TRBV3-1 (or the pseudogene TRBV3-2) and J usage is TRBJ1-2; D gene ambiguous. The CDR3 consists of 13 residues. The germline V gene has CDR1 LGHDT and CDR2 YNNKEL (reference sequence). The V end lost 0 bases, the J end lost 8 bases, and 10 bases lay between the germline ends. The CDR3 DNA follows: TGTGCCAGCAGCCAAGATCGGGGTACGGGCTACACCTTC. Translating gives CASSQDRGTGYTF.

The CDR3 nucleotides read TGTGCCAGCGGTTTGAGACGGGAGTCCTACAATGAGCAGTTCTTC. It is translated as CASGLRRESYNEQFF. V gene TRBV13 combines with J gene TRBJ2-1, with D possibly TRBD2 on 6 matching bases. CDR1 and CDR2 (germline): PRHDT, FYEKMQ (reference sequence). V was pared by 8 bases and J by 1 base, with 15 bases between. The CDR3 sequence is 15 residues long. The whole variable domain, filled in from reference TRBV13 and TRBJ2-1, reads AAGVIQSPRHLIKEKRETATLKCYPIPRHDTVYWYQQGPGQDPQFLISFYEKMQSDKGSIPDRFSAQQFSDYHSELNMSSLELGDSALYFCASGLRRESYNEQFFGPGTRLTVL.

This rearrangement joins TRBV15 to TRBJ2-2, with 13 bases aligning to TRBD2. V trimming: 3 bases; J trimming: 1 base; junction bases outside the gene matches: 5. The germline V gene has CDR1 LNHNV and CDR2 YYDKDF (reference sequence). CDR3 length equals 18 residues. In DNA form, the CDR3 reads TGTGCCACCAGCAGGACTAGCGGGGGGACGTTGAACACCGGGGAGCTGTTTTTT. Translation: CATSRTSGGTLNTGELFF. Variable domain in full (rest from reference TRBV15 and TRBJ2-2): DAMVIQNPRYQVTQFGKPVTLSCSQTLNHNVMYWYQQKSSQAPKLLFHYYDKDFNNEADTPDNFQSRRPNTSFCFLDIRSPGLGDTAMYLCATSRTSGGTLNTGELFFGEGSRLTVL.

The V and J genes are TRBV9 and TRBJ2-5, with 8 nucleotides matching TRBD1. This CDR3 is built from 13 residues. Per germline, CDR1 SGDLS and CDR2 YYNGEE. The V and J ends lost 3 bases and 5 bases, in that order; junction bases with no gene match: 3. CDR3 residues: CASSATGGETQYF. The DNA of the CDR3 is TGTGCCAGCAGCGCCACAGGGGGGGAGACCCAGTACTTC.

This clone was counted between two and nine times. The same CDR3 arises from other DNA sequences in this sample as well. The V call is TRBV18, the J call TRBJ1-4, with D unclear. Germline V gene sequence: CDR1 KGHSH, CDR2 LQKENI. This CDR3 has 11 amino acids. Trimming removed 6 bases from V and 8 bases from J, with 7 bases in between. DNA of the CDR3: TGTGCCAGCTCCTCTGGCGAAAAACTGTTTTTT. It translates to CASSSGEKLFF.

The count of this clone is one. The J gene is TRBJ1-2, the V gene TRBV3-1 (or the pseudogene TRBV3-2), with D possibly matching TRBD1 (5 bases). Trimming pared 4 bases from V and 0 bases from J, leaving 12 bases between. This CDR3 contains 15 residues. Germline CDR1 LGHDT, CDR2 YNNKEL (reference sequence). The CDR3 here is CASSRGQVANYGYTF. Written as DNA, the CDR3 is TGTGCCAGCAGCCGTGGACAAGTAGCTAACTATGGCTACACCTTC.

The V and J genes are TRBV4-1 and TRBJ1-1; 7 bases agree with TRBD1. Germline V CDR1 and CDR2: MGHRA, YSYEKL. V gave up 6 bases and J gave up 0 bases; unmatched junction bases: 16. CDR3 length: 18 amino acids. The CDR3 loop is CASRHHRGDPRMNTEAFF. The CDR3 DNA reads as TGCGCCAGCAGACACCACAGGGGCGATCCTCGAATGAACACTGAAGCTTTCTTT.

The chain has TRBV2 and TRBJ2-2, with 7 bases aligning to TRBD1. CDR3 length equals 15 residues. Germline values: CDR1 SNHLY, CDR2 FYNNEI. V was clipped by 0 bases and J by 3 bases; unmatched bases: 1. CDR3 coding DNA: TGTGCCAGCAGTGAAGCAGGGGGCGACACCGGGGAGCTGTTTTTT. This gives the protein CASSEAGGDTGELFF.

The chain employs TRBV29-1 and TRBJ2-1, with 11 nucleotides matching TRBD2. CDR3 length equals 17 residues. Per germline, CDR1 SQVTM and CDR2 ANQGSEA. The V gene end was trimmed by 4 bases and the J gene end by 8 bases; junction bases not matched to a gene: 16. The DNA for the CDR3 is TGCAGCGTTGTTCCAGGACTAGCGGGTGGAACTCCGTATGAGCAGTTCTTC. This encodes CSVVPGLAGGTPYEQFF.

The rearrangement uses TRBV27 and TRBJ2-5; D perhaps matches TRBD2 (5 bases). The length of the CDR3 is 14 residues. Germline V gives CDR1 MNHEY, CDR2 SMNVEV (reference sequence). V was clipped by 6 bases and J by 5 bases, with 16 bases between them. This CDR3 reads CASSQVGSRETQYF. The CDR3 DNA sequence: TGTGCCAGCAGCCAGGTAGGGAGCCGGGAGACCCAGTACTTC.

This sequence joins TRBV4-1 and TRBJ1-1, with D unclear. CDR1 and CDR2 (germline): MGHRA, YSYEKL. The CDR3 is 13 amino acids. V was cut by 5 bases and J by 3 bases, with 10 bases left in between. The CDR3 DNA sequence: TGCGCCAGCAGCTACCGTACGGACACTGAAGCTTTCTTT. It encodes CASSYRTDTEAFF.

V is TRBV20-1 and J is TRBJ2-3; D perhaps matches TRBD1 (6 bases). This CDR3 spans 17 amino acids. Germline CDR1 and CDR2: DFQATT and SNEGSKA (reference sequence). The V end was cut by 3 bases, the J end by 5 bases, with 24 bases between. The CDR3 coding sequence is TGCAGTGCTAGTGGGGGCCTAGGGGCTTTAGGGCAAGATACGCAGTATTTT. Translation: CSASGGLGALGQDTQYF.

This clone appeared a few times. The V and J genes are TRBV6-2 or TRBV6-3 and TRBJ2-7, with 8 bases aligning to TRBD2. With 0 bases clipped from V and 2 bases from J, the junction kept 3 bases outside the gene matches. CDR3 length equals 15 residues. Germline V gives CDR1 MNHEY, CDR2 SVGEGT. The CDR3 DNA reads TGTGCCAGCAGTTACTCAACTAGCGGTACCTACGAGCAGTACTTC. Translated, it gives CASSYSTSGTYEQYF.

The chain uses TRBV6-6 and TRBJ1-4; a weak D match, TRBD1 (6 bases). Germline-derived CDR1 and CDR2 are MNHNY and SVGAGI (reference sequence). Trimming left V 5 bases short and J 7 bases short, with 20 bases between. The CDR3 extends over 16 amino acids. CDR3 DNA: TGTGCCAGCAGTAACCCCCGGGACCAGGGGCTTGAAAAACTGTTTTTT. Its protein product is CASSNPRDQGLEKLFF.